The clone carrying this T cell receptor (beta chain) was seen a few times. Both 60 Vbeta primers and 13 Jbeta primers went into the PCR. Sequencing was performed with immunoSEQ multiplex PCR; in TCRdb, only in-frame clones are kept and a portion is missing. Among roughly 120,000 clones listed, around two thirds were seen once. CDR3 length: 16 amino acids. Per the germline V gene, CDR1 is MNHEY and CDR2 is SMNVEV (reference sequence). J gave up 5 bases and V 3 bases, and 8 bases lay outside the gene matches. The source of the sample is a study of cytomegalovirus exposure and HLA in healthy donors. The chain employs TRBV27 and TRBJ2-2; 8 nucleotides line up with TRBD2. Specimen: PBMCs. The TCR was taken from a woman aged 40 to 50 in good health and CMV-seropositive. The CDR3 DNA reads TGTGCCAGCAGTTTGCGGCTAGCGGGCAATACCGGGGAGCTGTTTTTT. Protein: CASSLRLAGNTGELFF.